This T cell receptor beta chain was recorded in a study of T cell responses to AZD1222 COVID-19 vaccine. Study results and caveats: In a largely white British group with more females than males, clonal diversity was possibly underestimated. Two AZD1222 administrations were followed by greater Spike-specific TCR breadth and depth.

The CDR3 length is 19 residues. Note on this clone: Its antigen remains unidentified.

Using immunoSEQ multiplex PCR, the repertoire was profiled, and TCRdb retains in-frame clones only, with some absent. Of some 120,000 clones listed, 85% to 90% are singletons. The chain has TRBV7-5 and TRBJ2-1; TRBD2 was called by the table and not checked on the DNA. TRBV7-5 is given as a pseudogene. The clonotype was recovered from an adult in good health. Sample: peripheral blood, taken on day 0 of AZD1222 vaccination. CDR3 protein: CVRSLRGDLAGVPSNEQFF. CDR3 coding DNA: TGTGTCAGAAGCTTAAGGGGGGATCTAGCGGGAGTCCCCAGCAATGAGCAGTTCTTC.